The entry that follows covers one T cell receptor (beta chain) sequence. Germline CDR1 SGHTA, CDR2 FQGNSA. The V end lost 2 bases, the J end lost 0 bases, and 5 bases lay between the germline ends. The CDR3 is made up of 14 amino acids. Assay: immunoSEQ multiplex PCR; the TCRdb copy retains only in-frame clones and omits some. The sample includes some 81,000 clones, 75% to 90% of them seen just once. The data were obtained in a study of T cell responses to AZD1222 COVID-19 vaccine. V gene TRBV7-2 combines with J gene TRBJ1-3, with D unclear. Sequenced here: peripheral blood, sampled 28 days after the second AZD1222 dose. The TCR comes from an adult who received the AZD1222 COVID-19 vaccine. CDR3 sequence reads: CASSLYSSGNTIYF. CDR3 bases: TGTGCCAGCAGCTTATATTCCTCTGGAAACACCATATATTTT.